This T cell receptor beta chain was found in a study of CD8 T cells in Susac syndrome. Roughly 0.45 to 1 ug RNA was reverse transcribed with random hexamers. immunoSEQ multiplex PCR amplified TCR beta CDR3 across 54 Vbeta, 13 Jbeta. TCRdb reanalysed the immunoSEQ multiplex PCR reads using MiXCR and keeps one entry per CDR3 protein. Of approximately 140,000 distinct CDR3 sequences in the sample, 85% to 95% were seen once. Study-level results: As the study acknowledged, the number of individuals in its TCR sequencing and HLA analysis was relatively small.

A word on this clonotype: Antigen: not known.

The CDR3 is 17 amino acids. V lost 0 bases to trimming and J lost 2 bases, with 14 bases between them. Germline lookup yields CDR1 GTSNPN and CDR2 SVGIG (reference sequence). This TCR was recovered from a human donor in good health. This rearrangement joins TRBV30 to TRBJ2-6; D might be TRBD2 (7 bases). The sample taken for sequencing was CD8+ T cells from PBMCs. This CDR3 is CAWSVRGARAGANVLTF. The DNA for the CDR3 is TGTGCCTGGAGTGTACGGGGGGCGCGGGCTGGGGCCAACGTCCTGACTTTC.